The 12 T cell receptor beta chains presented below share a single source sample, sequenced in a study of blood T cell repertoires in COVID-19. TCRdb's copy holds only in-frame clones and misses some; the assay was immunoSEQ multiplex PCR. The table has fewer than 250,000 clones, 83% seen once. Input material: peripheral blood. All receptors come from a woman between 45 and 60 years old with acute or convalescent COVID-19.

This chain joins TRBV21-1 and TRBJ2-5; the D segment call TRBD2 is taken from the table without a DNA check. TRBV21-1 is a pseudogene segment. The CDR3 is 15 residues long. CDR3 in amino acids: CASSTRTSGVETQYF. In nucleotides, the CDR3 is TGTGCCAGCAGCACCCGAACTAGTGGGGTAGAGACCCAGTACTTC.

The J gene is TRBJ2-3, the V gene TRBV27, with 10 bases aligning to TRBD2. The ends lost 2 bases at V and 1 base at J; junction bases unmatched: 12. This CDR3 has 19 amino acids. In germline, CDR1 is MNHEY, CDR2 SMNVEV (reference sequence). The CDR3 is CASSLIPAGGPWGTDTQYF. DNA for the CDR3: TGTGCCAGCAGTTTAATCCCAGCGGGAGGGCCGTGGGGCACAGATACGCAGTATTTT.

This clone was observed at least ten times. Other DNA sequences in this specimen translate into the identical CDR3. This chain connects TRBV18 to TRBJ1-1; D is perhaps TRBD1 (5 bases). The CDR3 loop spans 14 amino acids. V lost 1 base and J 1 base, leaving 7 bases between the germline ends. Looked up from germline, CDR1 is KGHSH and CDR2 is LQKENI. CDR3 DNA sequence: TGTGCCAGCTCACCACAAACAGGGAACACTGAAGCTTTCTTT. It yields the protein CASSPQTGNTEAFF.

This clone was recorded a few times. The CDR3 reads CASSEARGGANTGELFF. The CDR3 DNA reads TGTGCCAGCAGTGAAGCCCGGGGAGGCGCGAACACCGGGGAGCTGTTTTTT. The J gene is TRBJ2-2, the V gene TRBV6-1; D may be TRBD2 (6 bases). CDR1 is MNHNS, CDR2 SASEGT, per germline. The CDR3 sequence is 17 residues long. Trimming removed 0 bases at V and 0 bases at J, with 11 bases between.

This chain connects TRBV11-1 to TRBJ2-7; 9 bases match TRBD1. With 5 bases clipped from V and 4 bases from J, the junction kept 6 bases outside the gene matches. This CDR3 region has 14 residues. Germline assignment: CDR1 SGHAT and CDR2 FQDESV (reference sequence). CDR3 bases: TGTGCCAGCAGCCCCCGGGACAGGGTTTACGAGCAGTACTTC. Protein: CASSPRDRVYEQYF.

In its sample, this clone was seen a few times. The rearrangement joins TRBV7-3 to TRBJ1-1; the D is unclear. This CDR3 is 13 amino acids long. The V gene lost 3 bases and the J gene lost 3 bases, with 8 bases spanning the gap. CDR1 is SGHTA, CDR2 FQGTGA, per germline. CDR3 in amino acids: CASSFYRDTEAFF. Here the CDR3 DNA reads TGTGCCAGCAGCTTTTACCGGGACACTGAAGCTTTCTTT.

This clone was seen a single time. V and J are TRBV25-1 and TRBJ2-1; weak D call: TRBD1 (5 bases). The ends were cut back, 3 bases at V and 8 bases at J, with 20 bases in the middle. In germline, CDR1 is MGHDK, CDR2 SYGVNS. CDR3 size: 16 residues. In DNA form, the CDR3 reads TGTGCCAGCAGTGAGGCCAGGGCGTTAAAATTCGATGAGCAGTTCTTC. Translation: CASSEARALKFDEQFF.

The CDR3 DNA sequence: TGTGCCAGCAGTTTGGGGCAGATCTATGGCTACACCTTC. It specifies CASSLGQIYGYTF. The rearrangement uses TRBV12-3 or TRBV12-4 and TRBJ1-2; D may be TRBD1 (5 bases). V was pared by 3 bases and J by 4 bases, with 9 bases between. This CDR3 has 13 residues.

The CDR3 coding sequence is TGTGCCAGCAGCGTAGGTGGAGGACGGGGCACAGATACGCAGTATTTT. Protein product: CASSVGGGRGTDTQYF. This chain links TRBV9 with TRBJ2-3; the D gene is possibly TRBD2 (5 bases). This CDR3 has 16 residues. V shed 0 bases and J shed 1 base, with 12 bases lying between them. Looked up from germline, CDR1 is SGDLS and CDR2 is YYNGEE.

The genes are TRBV6-5 and TRBJ2-7; 9 positions agree with TRBD2. The trim removed 5 bases at V and 2 bases at J, leaving 7 bases unmatched. The germline gives CDR1 MNHEY, CDR2 SVGAGI. This CDR3 has 15 residues. CDR3: CASSPSGRSPYEQYF. The CDR3 nucleotides read TGTGCCAGCAGTCCGAGCGGGAGGTCCCCCTACGAGCAGTACTTC.

This chain uses TRBV6-5 with TRBJ2-1; D might be TRBD2 (5 bases). CDR1 and CDR2 from the germline V gene are MNHEY and SVGAGI. Trimming pared 2 bases from V and 7 bases from J, leaving 15 bases between. CDR3 length: 15 amino acids. This CDR3 is CASSYNYPTTNEQFF. The CDR3 DNA reads as TGTGCCAGCAGTTACAATTATCCGACTACTAATGAGCAGTTCTTC.

This clone was observed a few times. The gene calls are TRBV7-6 and TRBJ2-7; D may be TRBD1 (5 bases). Germline assignment: CDR1 SGHVS and CDR2 FNYEAQ. V lost 3 bases, J lost 6 bases, and 18 bases lay in between. The CDR3 spans 15 residues. The CDR3 is CASSFQKGMNGEQYF. DNA for the CDR3: TGTGCCAGCAGCTTTCAAAAGGGGATGAATGGCGAGCAGTACTTC.